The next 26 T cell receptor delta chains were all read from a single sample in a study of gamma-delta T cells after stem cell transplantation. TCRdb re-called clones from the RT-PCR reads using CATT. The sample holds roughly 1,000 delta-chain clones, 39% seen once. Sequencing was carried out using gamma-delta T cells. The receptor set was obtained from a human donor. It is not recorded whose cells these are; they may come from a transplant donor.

The CDR3: CAFTPNLVSSAGILLNTDKLIF. CDR3 nucleotide sequence: TGTGCCTTCACCCCAAACCTTGTGTCTTCGGCCGGGATTCTATTGAACACCGATAAACTCATCTTT. The J gene is TRDJ1, the V gene TRDV3; D is possibly TRDD3 (5 bases). V lost 3 bases, J lost 0 bases, and 38 bases lay in between. Per the germline V gene, CDR1 is TVYSNPD and CDR2 is GDNSRS (reference sequence). The CDR3 extends over 22 amino acids. The complete variable domain, with remaining parts taken from reference TRDV3 and TRDJ1, reads CDKVTQSSPDQTVASGSEVVLLCTYDTVYSNPDLFWYRIRPDYSFQFVFYGDNSRSEGADFTQGRFSVKHILTQKAFHLVISPVRTEDSATYYCAFTPNLVSSAGILLNTDKLIFGKGTRVTVEP.

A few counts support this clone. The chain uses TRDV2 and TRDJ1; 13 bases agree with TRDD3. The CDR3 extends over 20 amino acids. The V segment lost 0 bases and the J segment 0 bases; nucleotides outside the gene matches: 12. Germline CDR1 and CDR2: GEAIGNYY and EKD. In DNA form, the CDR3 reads TGTGCCTGTGACACCGTGAGGACTGGGGGATACGCGAGCGACACCGATAAACTCATCTTT. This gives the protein CACDTVRTGGYASDTDKLIF.

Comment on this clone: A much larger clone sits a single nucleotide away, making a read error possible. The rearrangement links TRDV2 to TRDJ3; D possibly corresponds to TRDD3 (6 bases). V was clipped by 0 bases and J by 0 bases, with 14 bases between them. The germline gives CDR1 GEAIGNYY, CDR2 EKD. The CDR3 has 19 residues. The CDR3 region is CACDTAGETSSWDTRQMFF. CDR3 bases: TGTGCCTGTGACACCGCTGGGGAAACGAGCTCCTGGGACACCCGACAGATGTTTTTC.

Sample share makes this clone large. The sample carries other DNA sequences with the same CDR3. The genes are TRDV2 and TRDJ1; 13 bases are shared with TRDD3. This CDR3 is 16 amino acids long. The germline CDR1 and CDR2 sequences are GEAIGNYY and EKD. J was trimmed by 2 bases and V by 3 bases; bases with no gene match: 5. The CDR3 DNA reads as TGTGCCTGTGACTTCCTACTGGGGGATACGACCGATAAACTCATCTTT. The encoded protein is CACDFLLGDTTDKLIF.

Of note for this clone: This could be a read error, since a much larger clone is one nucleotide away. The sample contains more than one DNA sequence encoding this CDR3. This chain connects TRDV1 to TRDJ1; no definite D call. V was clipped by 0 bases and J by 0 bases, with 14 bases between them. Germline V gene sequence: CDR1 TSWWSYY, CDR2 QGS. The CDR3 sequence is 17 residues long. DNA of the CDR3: TGTGCTCTTGGGGAACTAGAGCTGAGGGTGCACACCGATAAACTCATCTTT. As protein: CALGELELRVHTDKLIF.

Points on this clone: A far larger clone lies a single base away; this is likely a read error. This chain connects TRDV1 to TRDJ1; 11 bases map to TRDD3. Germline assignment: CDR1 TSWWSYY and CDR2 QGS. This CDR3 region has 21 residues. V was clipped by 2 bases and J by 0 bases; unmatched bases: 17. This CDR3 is CALGEDDWDRLGDRYTDKLIF. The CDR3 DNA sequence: TGTGCTCTTGGGGAAGACGATTGGGACCGACTGGGGGATAGGTACACCGATAAACTCATCTTT.

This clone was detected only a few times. CDR3 in amino acids: CACDTVDWGPKYTDKLIF. CDR3 bases: TGTGCCTGTGACACCGTCGACTGGGGGCCCAAGTACACCGATAAACTCATCTTT. This chain links TRDV2 with TRDJ1; the match to TRDD3 covers 8 bases. The length of the CDR3 is 18 residues. CDR1 and CDR2 (germline): GEAIGNYY, EKD. V shed 0 bases, J shed 0 bases, and the junction held 11 bases outside the gene matches.

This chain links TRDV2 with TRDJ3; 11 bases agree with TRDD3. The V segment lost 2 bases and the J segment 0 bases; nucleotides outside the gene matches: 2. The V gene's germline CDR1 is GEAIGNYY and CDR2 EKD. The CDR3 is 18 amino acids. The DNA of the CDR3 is TGTGCCTGTGACAATACTGGGGGATACTCCTGGGACACCCGACAGATGTTTTTC. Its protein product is CACDNTGGYSWDTRQMFF.

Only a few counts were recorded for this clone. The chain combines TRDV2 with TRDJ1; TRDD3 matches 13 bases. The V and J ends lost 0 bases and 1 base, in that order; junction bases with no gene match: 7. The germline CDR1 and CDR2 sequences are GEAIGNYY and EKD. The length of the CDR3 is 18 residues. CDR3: CACDTLELGDTRTDKLIF. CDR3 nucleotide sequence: TGTGCCTGTGACACCCTCGAACTGGGGGATACGCGCACCGATAAACTCATCTTT.

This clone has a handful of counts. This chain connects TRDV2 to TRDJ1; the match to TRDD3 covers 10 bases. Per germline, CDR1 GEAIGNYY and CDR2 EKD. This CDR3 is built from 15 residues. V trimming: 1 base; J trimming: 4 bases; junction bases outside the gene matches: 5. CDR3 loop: CACDTVGDTLDKLIF. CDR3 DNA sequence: TGTGCCTGTGACACGGTGGGGGATACCCTCGATAAACTCATCTTT.

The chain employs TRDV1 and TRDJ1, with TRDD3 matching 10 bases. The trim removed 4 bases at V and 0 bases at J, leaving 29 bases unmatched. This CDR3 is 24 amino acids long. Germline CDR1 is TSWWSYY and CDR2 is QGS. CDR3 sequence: CALGARTLPWGIEGRIVYTDKLIF. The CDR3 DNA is TGTGCTCTTGGGGCACGAACGTTACCCTGGGGGATAGAGGGCCGAATAGTGTACACCGATAAACTCATCTTT.

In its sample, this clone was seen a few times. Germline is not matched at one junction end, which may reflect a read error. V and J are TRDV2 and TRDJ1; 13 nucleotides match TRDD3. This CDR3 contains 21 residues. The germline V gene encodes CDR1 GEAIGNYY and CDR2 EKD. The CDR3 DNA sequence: TGTGCCCGTGATATTATTCCGAGTACTGGGGGATACGCCCCGTACACCGATAAACTCATCTTT. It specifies CARDIIPSTGGYAPYTDKLIF.

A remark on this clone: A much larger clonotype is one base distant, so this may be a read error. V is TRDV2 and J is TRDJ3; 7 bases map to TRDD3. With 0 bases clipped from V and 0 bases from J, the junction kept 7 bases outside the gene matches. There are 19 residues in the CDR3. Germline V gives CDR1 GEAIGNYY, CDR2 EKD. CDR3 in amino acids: CACDTGGSQSSWDTRQMFF. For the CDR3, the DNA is TGTGCCTGTGACACCGGGGGATCTCAGAGCTCCTGGGACACCCGACAGATGTTTTTC.

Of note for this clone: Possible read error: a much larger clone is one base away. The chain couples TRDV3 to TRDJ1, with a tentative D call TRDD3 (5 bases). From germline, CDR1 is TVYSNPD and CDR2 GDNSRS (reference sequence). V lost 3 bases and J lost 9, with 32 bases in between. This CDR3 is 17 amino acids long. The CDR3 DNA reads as TGTGCCTTCCCAGGCCTGGGTGGACGTGAGGACGAAGACGAACTCATCTTT. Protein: CAFPGLGGREDEDELIF. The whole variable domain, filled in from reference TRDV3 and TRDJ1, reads CDKVTQSSPDQTVASGSEVVLLCTYDTVYSNPDLFWYRIRPDYSFQFVFYGDNSRSEGADFTQGRFSVKHILTQKAFHLVISPVRTEDSATYYCAFPGLGGREDEDELIFGKGTRVTVEP.

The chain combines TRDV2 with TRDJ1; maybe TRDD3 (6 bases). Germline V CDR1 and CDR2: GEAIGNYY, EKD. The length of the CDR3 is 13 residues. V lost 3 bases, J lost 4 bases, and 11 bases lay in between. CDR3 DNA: TGTGCCTGTGACGCCTTGGGGGGCGATAAACTCATCTTT. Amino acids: CACDALGGDKLIF.

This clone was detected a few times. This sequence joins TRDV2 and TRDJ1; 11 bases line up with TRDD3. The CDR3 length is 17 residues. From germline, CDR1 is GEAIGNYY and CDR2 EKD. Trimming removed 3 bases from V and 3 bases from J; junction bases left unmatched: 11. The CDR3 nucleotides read TGTGCCTGTGACTCGATAGTGGGGGATACGCCCCCCGATAAACTCATCTTT. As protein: CACDSIVGDTPPDKLIF.

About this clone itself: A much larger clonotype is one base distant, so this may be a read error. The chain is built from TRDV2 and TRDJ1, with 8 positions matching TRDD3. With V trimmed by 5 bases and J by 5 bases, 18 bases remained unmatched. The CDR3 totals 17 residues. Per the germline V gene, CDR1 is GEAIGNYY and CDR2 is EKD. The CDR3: CACVTAGGGGERDKLIF. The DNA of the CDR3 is TGTGCCTGTGTCACGGCTGGGGGAGGCGGCGAGCGGGATAAACTCATCTTT.

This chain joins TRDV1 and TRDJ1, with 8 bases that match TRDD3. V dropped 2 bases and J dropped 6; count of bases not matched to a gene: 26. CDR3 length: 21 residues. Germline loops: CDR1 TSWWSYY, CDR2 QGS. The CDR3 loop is CALGEIPFPTLLYWGDNKLIF. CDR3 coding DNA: TGTGCTCTTGGGGAAATTCCTTTCCCCACACTTCTGTACTGGGGGGACAATAAACTCATCTTT.

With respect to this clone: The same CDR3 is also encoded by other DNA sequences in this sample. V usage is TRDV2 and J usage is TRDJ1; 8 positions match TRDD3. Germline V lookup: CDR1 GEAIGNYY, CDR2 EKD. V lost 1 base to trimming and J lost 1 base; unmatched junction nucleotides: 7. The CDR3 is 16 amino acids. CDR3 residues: CACDTLGDTGTDKLIF. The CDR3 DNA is TGTGCCTGTGACACGTTAGGGGATACCGGCACCGATAAACTCATCTTT.

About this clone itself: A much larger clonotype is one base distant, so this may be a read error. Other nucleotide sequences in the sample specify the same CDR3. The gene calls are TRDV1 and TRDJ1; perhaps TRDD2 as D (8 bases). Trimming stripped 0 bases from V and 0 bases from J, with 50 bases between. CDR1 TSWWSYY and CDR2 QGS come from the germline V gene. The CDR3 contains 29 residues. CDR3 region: CALGELGFFLRPPGGWMGVGTSYTDKLIF. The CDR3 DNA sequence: TGTGCTCTTGGGGAACTGGGTTTCTTCCTACGGCCGCCTGGGGGCTGGATGGGAGTAGGTACTTCCTACACCGATAAACTCATCTTT.

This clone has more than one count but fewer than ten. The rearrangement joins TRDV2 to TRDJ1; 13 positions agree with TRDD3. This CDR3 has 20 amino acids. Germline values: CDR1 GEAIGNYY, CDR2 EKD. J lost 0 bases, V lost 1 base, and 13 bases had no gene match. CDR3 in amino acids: CACDTLLLGDTPKYTDKLIF. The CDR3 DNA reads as TGTGCCTGTGACACTCTTTTACTGGGGGATACGCCCAAATACACCGATAAACTCATCTTT.

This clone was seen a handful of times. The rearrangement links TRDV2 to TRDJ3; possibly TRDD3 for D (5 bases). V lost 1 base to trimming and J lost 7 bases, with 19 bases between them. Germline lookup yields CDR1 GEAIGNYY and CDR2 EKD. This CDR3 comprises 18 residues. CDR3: CACDTAGVGTLDTRQMFF. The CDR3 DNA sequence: TGTGCCTGTGACACGGCCGGAGTGGGGACTTTAGACACCCGACAGATGTTTTTC.

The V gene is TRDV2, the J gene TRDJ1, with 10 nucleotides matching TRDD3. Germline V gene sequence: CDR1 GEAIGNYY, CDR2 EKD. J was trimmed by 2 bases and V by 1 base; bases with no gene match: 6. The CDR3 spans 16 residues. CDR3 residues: CACDTVGDTETDKLIF. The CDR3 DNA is TGTGCCTGTGACACGGTGGGGGATACTGAGACCGATAAACTCATCTTT.

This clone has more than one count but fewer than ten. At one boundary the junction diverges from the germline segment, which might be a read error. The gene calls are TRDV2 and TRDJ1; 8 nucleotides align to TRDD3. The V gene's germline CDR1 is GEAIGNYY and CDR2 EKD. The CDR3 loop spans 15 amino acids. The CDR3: CACDTLGARWDNLIF. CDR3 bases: TGTGCCTGTGACACACTGGGGGCTCGTTGGGATAACCTCATCTTT.

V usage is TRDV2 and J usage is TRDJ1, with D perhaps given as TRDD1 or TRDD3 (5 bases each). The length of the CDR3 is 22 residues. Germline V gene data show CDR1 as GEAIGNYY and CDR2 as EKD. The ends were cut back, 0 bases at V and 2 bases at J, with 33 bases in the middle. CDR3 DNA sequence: TGTGCCTGTGACACCGTATCGCCGGCTGAAAATACTGGTGGGCCAGGGACCGATAAACTCATCTTT. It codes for CACDTVSPAENTGGPGTDKLIF.

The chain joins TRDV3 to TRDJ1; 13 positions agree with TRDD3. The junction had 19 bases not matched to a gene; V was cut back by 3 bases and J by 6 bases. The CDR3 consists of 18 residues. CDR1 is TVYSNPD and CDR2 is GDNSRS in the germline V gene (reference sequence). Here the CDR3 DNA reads TGTGCCTTCAGGGATTCCCACGTAAACTGGGGGATACGCAATAAACTCATCTTT. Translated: CAFRDSHVNWGIRNKLIF.